This T cell receptor beta chain was documented in a study of T cell repertoires in cytomegalovirus infection. There are 15 residues in the CDR3. The V and J ends lost 3 bases and 4 bases, in that order; junction bases with no gene match: 5. Per germline, CDR1 DFQATT and CDR2 SNEGSKA (reference sequence). About this clonotype: What it recognizes is unknown.

TCRdb reanalysed the reads using MiXCR and keeps one entry per CDR3 protein. The sample has some 920,000 distinct CDR3 sequences; 31% are singletons. This clonotype originated in a human donor in good health (CMV status not recorded). Some clones in this sample may be carry-over from other donors' samples. V and J are TRBV20-1 and TRBJ2-2; TRBD2 agrees at 10 bases. Sequenced material: cultured CD8+ T cells from PBMCs, taken from culture after CMV antigen stimulation. The CDR3 protein is CSASRRLAGTGELFF. CDR3 bases: TGCAGTGCTAGTCGGAGACTAGCGGGCACCGGGGAGCTGTTTTTT.